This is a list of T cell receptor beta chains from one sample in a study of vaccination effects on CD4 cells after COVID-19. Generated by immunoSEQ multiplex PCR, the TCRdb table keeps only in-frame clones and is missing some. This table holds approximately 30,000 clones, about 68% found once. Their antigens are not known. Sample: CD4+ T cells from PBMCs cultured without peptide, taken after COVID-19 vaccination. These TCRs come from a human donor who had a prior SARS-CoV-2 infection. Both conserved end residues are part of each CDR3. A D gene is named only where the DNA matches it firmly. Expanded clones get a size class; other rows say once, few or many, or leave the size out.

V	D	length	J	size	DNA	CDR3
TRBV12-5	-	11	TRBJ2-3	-	TGTGCTAGTGGAAAGCCAGATACGCAGTATTTT	CASGKPDTQYF
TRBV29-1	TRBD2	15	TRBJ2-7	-	TGCAGCCTGGGTGCTAGCGGGAGAAAGGCCTACGAGCAGTACTTC	CSLGASGRKAYEQYF
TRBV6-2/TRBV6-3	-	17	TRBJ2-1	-	TGTGCCAGCAGTTACTCGTCGGGGGTCGGCTCCTACAATGAGCAGTTCTTC	CASSYSSGVGSYNEQFF
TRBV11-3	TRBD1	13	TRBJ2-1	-	TGTGCCAGCGGGACAGGGGGATACAATGAGCAGTTCTTC	CASGTGGYNEQFF
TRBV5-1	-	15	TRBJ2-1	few	TGCGCCAGCAGCTTGAGCGCGGGATCGGGCAATGAGCAGTTCTTC	CASSLSAGSGNEQFF
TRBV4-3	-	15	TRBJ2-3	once	TGCGCCAGCAGCCAAGGGAGCCTATCCACAGATACGCAGTATTTT	CASSQGSLSTDTQYF
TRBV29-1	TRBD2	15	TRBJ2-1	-	TGCAGCGTTCGAACTAGCGGGAACTCCTACAATGAGCAGTTCTTC	CSVRTSGNSYNEQFF
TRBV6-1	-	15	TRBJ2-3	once	TGTGCCAGCAGTGAATCACAGGACGTCACAGATACGCAGTATTTT	CASSESQDVTDTQYF
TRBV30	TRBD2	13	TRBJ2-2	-	TGTGCGCTACTAGCGACGAACACCGGGGAGCTGTTTTTT	CALLATNTGELFF
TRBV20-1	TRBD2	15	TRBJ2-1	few	TGCAGTGCTAGTTTTCTGGCGGGGGGTTACAATGAGCAGTTCTTC	CSASFLAGGYNEQFF